The T cell receptor beta chain under discussion was sequenced for a study of technical replicates of blood from a handful of donors. Only in-frame clones appear in the TCRdb table, and some are missing; sequencing was by immunoSEQ multiplex PCR. The profile shows 75,000 to 100,000 clones, 95% to 96% of them singletons. The ends were cut back, 6 bases at V and 5 bases at J, with 10 bases in the middle. The CDR3 is 13 residues long. The germline gives CDR1 MNHNS, CDR2 SASEGT. This receptor was taken from a human donor in good health. This chain connects TRBV6-1 to TRBJ1-4; D possibly corresponds to TRBD1 (6 bases). The material sequenced was T cells isolated from PBMCs. CDR3 in amino acids: CASRGGQNEKLFF. Here the CDR3 DNA reads TGTGCCAGCAGAGGAGGACAGAATGAAAAACTGTTTTTT.